The T cell receptor beta chain under discussion was sequenced for a study of cytomegalovirus exposure and HLA in healthy donors. Findings of the study overall: Many donors carried some public TCRs, although rarity characterized most TCR sequences. Cytomegalovirus association was listed for 164 TCR beta chains. In vitro work confirmed that a few CMV-associated chains recognize CMV antigens.

Some clones are missing from TCRdb's copy, which holds only in-frame ones; the method was immunoSEQ multiplex PCR. In the table there are roughly 200,000 clones, around nine tenths of which are singletons. From germline, CDR1 is MNHEY and CDR2 SMNVEV (reference sequence). Trimming cost V 6 bases and J 4 bases; bases outside gene matches: 10. This CDR3 is built from 15 residues. As for this clone: Its cognate antigen is unknown.

This receptor was taken from a man younger than 45 in good health and CMV-seropositive. The sample comprised PBMCs. The J gene is TRBJ2-7, the V gene TRBV27, with 9 bases that match TRBD1. CDR3 in DNA: TGTGCCAGCAGCCACCCGGGACAGGGATATTACGAGCAGTACTTC. It specifies CASSHPGQGYYEQYF.